Listed here are 25 T cell receptor beta chains from one sample, sequenced in a study of blood T cell repertoires in COVID-19. The protocol was immunoSEQ multiplex PCR, while the TCRdb copy is restricted to in-frame clones and leaves out a portion. This sample has 120,000 to 150,000 clones; around 81% occur once, and the top ten carry over 10%. Material for sequencing was peripheral blood. These receptors all stem from a man aged 60-69 years with active or convalescent COVID-19.

The chain combines TRBV19 with TRBJ2-7, with D possibly being TRBD1 (5 bases). Germline V gene data show CDR1 as LNHDA and CDR2 as SQIVND (reference sequence). The CDR3 is made up of 14 amino acids. Between the trimmed V and J ends, which lost 5 bases and 1 base, there was a span of 12 bases. The CDR3 sequence: CASSPLGASYEQYF. The CDR3 nucleotides read TGTGCCAGTAGTCCCCTTGGGGCGTCCTACGAGCAGTACTTC. The full variable domain, with the rest looked up from reference TRBV19 and TRBJ2-7, is DGGITQSPKYLFRKEGQNVTLSCEQNLNHDAMYWYRQDPGQGLRLIYYSQIVNDFQKGDIAEGYSVSREKKESFPLTVTSAQKNPTAFYLCASSPLGASYEQYFGPGTRLTVT.

J is TRBJ2-3 and V is TRBV7-6; 7 bases match TRBD2. J was trimmed by 0 bases and V by 5 bases; bases with no gene match: 8. The CDR3 is 16 residues long. CDR1 SGHVS and CDR2 FNYEAQ come from the germline V gene. CDR3 region: CASSLRGGASTDTQYF. The CDR3 coding sequence is TGTGCCAGCAGCCTTCGCGGGGGTGCTAGCACAGATACGCAGTATTTT.

V usage is TRBV10-3 and J usage is TRBJ2-3, with 10 bases that match TRBD2. This CDR3 contains 14 residues. The germline CDR1 and CDR2 sequences are ENHRY and SYGVKD. Trimming removed 6 bases from V and 6 bases from J; junction bases left unmatched: 6. For the CDR3, the DNA is TGTGCCATCAGGGGAGCGGGAGGGGAGGATACGCAGTATTTT. Amino acid sequence: CAIRGAGGEDTQYF.

A single count supports this clone. The V call is TRBV9, the J call TRBJ2-7, with 7 bases that match TRBD2. CDR1 and CDR2 from the germline V gene are SGDLS and YYNGEE. J lost 3 bases, V lost 4 bases, and 10 bases had no gene match. The CDR3 loop spans 15 amino acids. This chain's CDR3 is CASSPLLGGSYEQYF. As DNA, the CDR3 is TGTGCCAGCAGCCCACTTCTCGGGGGGAGCTACGAGCAGTACTTC.

This clone was counted once. The rearrangement uses TRBV28 and TRBJ2-7, with D possibly matching TRBD1 (5 bases). The CDR3 is made up of 15 amino acids. V shed 6 bases and J shed 3 bases, with 18 bases lying between them. Per the germline V gene, CDR1 is MDHEN and CDR2 is SYDVKM. The CDR3 region is CASRAGFRVSYEQYF. For the CDR3, the DNA is TGTGCCAGCAGAGCCGGATTCAGGGTTAGCTACGAGCAGTACTTC. Looking up the rest from reference TRBV28 and TRBJ2-7 gives the full variable domain: DVKVTQSSRYLVKRTGEKVFLECVQDMDHENMFWYRQDPGLGLRLIYFSYDVKMKEKGDIPEGYSVSREKKERFSLILESASTNQTSMYLCASRAGFRVSYEQYFGPGTRLTVT.

This chain uses TRBV6-2 or TRBV6-3 with TRBJ1-5; 8 bases are a match to TRBD1. V lost 2 bases, J lost 5 bases, and 5 bases stayed unmatched. This CDR3 is 15 amino acids long. The germline V gene has CDR1 MNHEY and CDR2 SVGEGT. DNA of the CDR3: TGTGCCAGCAGTTACGGAGGGACAGGTGATCAGCCCCAGCATTTT. Translation: CASSYGGTGDQPQHF.

The chain combines TRBV7-2 with TRBJ1-5; tentative D call: TRBD1 (6 bases). The CDR3 length is 13 residues. Trimming pared 8 bases from V and 7 bases from J, leaving 15 bases between. The germline gives CDR1 SGHTA, CDR2 FQGNSA. CDR3 in DNA: TGTGCCAGCTCAGCCAGGGGACAACAGCCCCAGCATTTT. Translating it yields CASSARGQQPQHF.

The chain combines TRBV6-5 with TRBJ1-1; D is undetermined. CDR3 length: 14 amino acids. V was clipped by 2 bases and J by 0 bases, with 7 bases between them. In germline, CDR1 is MNHEY, CDR2 SVGAGI. The CDR3 here is CASSYGPVNTEAFF. The CDR3 nucleotides read TGTGCCAGCAGTTACGGTCCAGTGAACACTGAAGCTTTCTTT.

The sample holds many counts of this clone. The chain recombines TRBV5-4 with TRBJ2-3; D perhaps matches TRBD2 (6 bases). In germline, CDR1 is SGHNT, CDR2 YYREEE (reference sequence). Trimming took off 3 bases at V and 2 bases at J, with 13 bases between the two ends. This CDR3 is built from 15 residues. For the CDR3, the DNA is TGTGCCAGCAGCTGGGACTTAACCTCCACAGATACGCAGTATTTT. This sequence encodes CASSWDLTSTDTQYF.

The chain joins TRBV7-2 to TRBJ1-4; D might be TRBD1 (6 bases). The CDR3 covers 17 residues. Trimming stripped 5 bases from V and 4 bases from J, with 20 bases between. Germline V gene lookup returns CDR1 SGHTA and CDR2 FQGNSA. DNA for the CDR3: TGTGCCAGCAGCGTACAGGGTGGGCTGGGTATTAATGAAAAACTGTTTTTT. Protein sequence: CASSVQGGLGINEKLFF.

The chain uses TRBV29-1 and TRBJ1-2; tentative D call: TRBD1 (5 bases). There are 12 residues in the CDR3. Germline V gene lookup returns CDR1 SQVTM and CDR2 ANQGSEA. V was shortened by 0 bases and J by 8 bases, with 10 bases between the two germline ends. CDR3 region: CSVEEDRPGYTF. For the CDR3, the DNA is TGCAGCGTTGAAGAAGACAGACCGGGCTACACCTTC.

This clone was counted once. The chain joins TRBV18 to TRBJ2-2; no reliable D call. This CDR3 comprises 16 residues. The germline gives CDR1 KGHSH, CDR2 LQKENI. V was trimmed by 3 bases and J by 2 bases, leaving 13 bases between them. This CDR3 is CASSPNLVTNTGELFF. The CDR3, as DNA: TGTGCCAGCTCACCGAACTTGGTTACCAACACCGGGGAGCTGTTTTTT.

The chain recombines TRBV3-1 (or the pseudogene TRBV3-2) with TRBJ2-1; D possibly corresponds to TRBD1 (5 bases). Germline-derived CDR1 and CDR2 are LGHDT and YNNKEL (reference sequence). This CDR3 spans 14 amino acids. Trimming cost V 1 base and J 12 bases, with 16 bases left between them. CDR3: CASSQAPQAMRQFF. DNA for the CDR3: TGTGCCAGCAGCCAAGCCCCACAGGCAATGAGGCAGTTCTTC.

The chain carries TRBV2 and TRBJ2-7; D is perhaps TRBD1 (6 bases). V was shortened by 6 bases and J by 3 bases, with 15 bases between the two germline ends. The CDR3 is made up of 14 amino acids. Germline lookup yields CDR1 SNHLY and CDR2 FYNNEI. Here the CDR3 reads CASSPSTQGYEQYF. The CDR3 DNA reads as TGTGCCAGCAGCCCAAGTACACAGGGCTACGAGCAGTACTTC.

V and J are TRBV27 and TRBJ2-7; 8 nucleotides match TRBD1. Germline CDR1 is MNHEY and CDR2 is SMNVEV (reference sequence). CDR3 size: 14 residues. V lost 8 bases and J lost 2; bases outside the gene matches: 8. As DNA, the CDR3 is TGTGCCAGCTCTACTGGGACAGGTCCCTACGAGCAGTACTTC. Its translation: CASSTGTGPYEQYF.

This clone was seen once. The CDR3 sequence: CASSVLSSYEQYF. The CDR3 DNA is TGTGCCAGCTCAGTCTTGAGCTCCTACGAGCAGTACTTC. This chain links TRBV18 with TRBJ2-7, with no clear D. V was trimmed by 5 bases and J by 0 bases, leaving 8 bases between them. The length of the CDR3 is 13 residues. CDR1 is KGHSH, CDR2 LQKENI, per germline.

V and J are TRBV4-2 and TRBJ2-7, with 14 bases aligning to TRBD2. V was pared by 8 bases and J by 5 bases, with 5 bases of the junction left unmatched. The CDR3 consists of 14 residues. The germline V gene has CDR1 LGHNA and CDR2 YNFKEQ. The CDR3 loop is CASAGGLAGDEQYF. The CDR3 nucleotides are TGTGCCAGCGCTGGGGGACTAGCGGGAGACGAGCAGTACTTC.

This clone was counted once. The chain combines TRBV7-2 with TRBJ1-1, with 7 bases lining up with TRBD1. The CDR3 runs 15 residues. Germline V CDR1 and CDR2: SGHTA, FQGNSA. V dropped 1 base and J dropped 4; count of bases not matched to a gene: 6. CDR3 amino acids: CASSLVAGGSTEAFF. DNA of the CDR3: TGTGCCAGCAGCTTAGTAGCAGGGGGGTCCACTGAAGCTTTCTTT.

This clone showed up just once. This chain links TRBV18 with TRBJ1-4; tentatively, D is TRBD1 (6 bases). V gave up 0 bases and J gave up 4 bases, with 9 bases separating them. Germline V gene data show CDR1 as KGHSH and CDR2 as LQKENI. The CDR3 is 15 amino acids. DNA for the CDR3: TGTGCCAGCTCACCACCGTCACAGGGTAATGAAAAACTGTTTTTT. Its translation is CASSPPSQGNEKLFF.

On this clone itself: The same CDR3 is also encoded by other DNA sequences in this sample. The gene calls are TRBV18 and TRBJ2-7, with 7 bases fitting TRBD2. CDR3 size: 13 residues. V lost 6 bases to trimming and J lost 2 bases; unmatched junction nucleotides: 4. In germline, CDR1 is KGHSH, CDR2 LQKENI. CDR3 protein: CASSRGGAYEQYF. The CDR3 DNA sequence: TGTGCCAGCTCTCGCGGGGGTGCCTACGAGCAGTACTTC.

The gene calls are TRBV28 and TRBJ2-5; TRBD2 might be the D (6 bases). V was clipped by 5 bases and J by 3 bases, with 13 bases between them. CDR1 and CDR2 (germline): MDHEN, SYDVKM. CDR3 length: 14 residues. CDR3 region: CASSGGTLEETQYF. Here the CDR3 DNA reads TGTGCCAGCAGTGGGGGGACGTTGGAAGAGACCCAGTACTTC.

The V and J genes are TRBV27 and TRBJ1-6, with D possibly being TRBD1 (5 bases). Germline CDR1 is MNHEY and CDR2 is SMNVEV (reference sequence). The CDR3 totals 13 residues. The V end was cut by 2 bases, the J end by 9 bases, with 8 bases between. The CDR3 DNA follows: TGTGCCAGCAGTTTAAACAGGATTTCACCCCTCCACTTT. As protein: CASSLNRISPLHF.

This rearrangement joins TRBV5-1 to TRBJ1-6; 7 positions match TRBD1. The CDR3 runs to 14 residues. Germline V lookup: CDR1 SGHRS, CDR2 YFSETQ. Losses at the gene ends were 0 bases for V and 7 bases for J; bases not matched to a gene: 1. Here the CDR3 DNA reads TGCGCCAGCAGCTTGGTACAGGGGAATTCACCCCTCCACTTT. As protein: CASSLVQGNSPLHF.

The rearrangement uses TRBV5-4 and TRBJ2-4, with 7 bases that match TRBD2. CDR1 is SGHNT and CDR2 is YYREEE in the germline V gene (reference sequence). After removal of 7 bases from V and 9 bases from J, the junction contained 10 bases not matched to a gene. The length of the CDR3 is 13 residues. CDR3 in DNA: TGTGCCAGCGCCCTGGGGGGGTTTGGCATTCAGTACTTC. It encodes CASALGGFGIQYF.

This clone has only a few counts. The V call is TRBV3-1 (or the pseudogene TRBV3-2), the J call TRBJ2-1, with D possibly matching TRBD2 (6 bases). The germline gives CDR1 LGHDT, CDR2 YNNKEL (reference sequence). V lost 2 bases and J lost 8, with 13 bases in between. The CDR3 length is 14 residues. CDR3 residues: CASSQNRRGYEQFF. For the CDR3, the DNA is TGTGCCAGCAGCCAAAATCGCCGGGGGTATGAGCAGTTCTTC.